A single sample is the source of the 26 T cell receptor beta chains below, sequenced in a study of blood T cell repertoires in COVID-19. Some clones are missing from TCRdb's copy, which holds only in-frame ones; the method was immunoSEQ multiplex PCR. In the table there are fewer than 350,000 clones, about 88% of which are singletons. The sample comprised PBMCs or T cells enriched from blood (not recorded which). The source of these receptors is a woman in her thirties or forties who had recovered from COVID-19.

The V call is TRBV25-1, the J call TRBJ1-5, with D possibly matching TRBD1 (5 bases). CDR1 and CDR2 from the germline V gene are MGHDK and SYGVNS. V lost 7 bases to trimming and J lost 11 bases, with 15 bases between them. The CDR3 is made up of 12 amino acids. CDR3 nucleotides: TGTGCCAGCACCCTTGGGGGGGGGACCCAGCATTTT. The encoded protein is CASTLGGGTQHF.

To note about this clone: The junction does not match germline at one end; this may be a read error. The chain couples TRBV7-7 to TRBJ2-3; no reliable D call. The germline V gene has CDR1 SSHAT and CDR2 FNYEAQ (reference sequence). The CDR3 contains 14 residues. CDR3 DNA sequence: TGTGCTAGCAGCTTAGGCCAGTACACAGATACGCAGTATTTT. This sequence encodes CASSLGQYTDTQYF.

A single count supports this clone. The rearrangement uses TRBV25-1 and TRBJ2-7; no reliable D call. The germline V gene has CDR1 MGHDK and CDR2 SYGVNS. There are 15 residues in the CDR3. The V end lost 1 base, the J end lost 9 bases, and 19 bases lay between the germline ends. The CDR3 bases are TGTGCCAGCAGTGAATCCATCGTTCAGAGCAGAGGGCAGTACTTC. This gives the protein CASSESIVQSRGQYF.

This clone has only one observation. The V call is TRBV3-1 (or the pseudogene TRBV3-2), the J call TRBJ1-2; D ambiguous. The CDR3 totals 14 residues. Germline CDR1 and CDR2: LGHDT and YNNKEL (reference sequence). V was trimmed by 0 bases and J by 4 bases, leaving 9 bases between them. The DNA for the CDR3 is TGTGCCAGCAGCCAAGATGGGCAGTCCTATGGCTACACCTTC. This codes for CASSQDGQSYGYTF.

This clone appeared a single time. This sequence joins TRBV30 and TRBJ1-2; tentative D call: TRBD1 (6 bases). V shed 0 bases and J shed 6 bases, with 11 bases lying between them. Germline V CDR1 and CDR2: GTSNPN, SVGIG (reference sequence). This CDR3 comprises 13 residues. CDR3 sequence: CAWSVRGSNGYTF. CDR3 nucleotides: TGTGCCTGGAGTGTAAGGGGGTCCAATGGCTACACCTTC.

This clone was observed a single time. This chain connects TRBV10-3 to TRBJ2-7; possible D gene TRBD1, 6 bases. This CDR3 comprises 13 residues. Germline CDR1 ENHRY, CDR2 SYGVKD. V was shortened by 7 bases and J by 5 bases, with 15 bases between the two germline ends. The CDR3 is CAITQNRDHEQYF. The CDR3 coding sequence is TGTGCCATCACCCAGAACAGGGATCACGAGCAGTACTTC.

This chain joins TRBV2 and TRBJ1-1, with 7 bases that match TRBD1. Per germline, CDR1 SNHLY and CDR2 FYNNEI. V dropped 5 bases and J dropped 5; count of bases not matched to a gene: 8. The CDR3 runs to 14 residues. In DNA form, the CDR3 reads TGTGCCAGCAGTCCTCGACAGGGTGGAACTGAAGCTTTCTTT. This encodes CASSPRQGGTEAFF.

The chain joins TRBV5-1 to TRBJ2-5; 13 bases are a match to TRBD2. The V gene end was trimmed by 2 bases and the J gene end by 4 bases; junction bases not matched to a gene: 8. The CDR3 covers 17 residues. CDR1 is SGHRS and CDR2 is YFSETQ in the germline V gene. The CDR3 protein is CASSLGLAGDIAETQYF. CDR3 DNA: TGCGCCAGCAGCTTAGGACTAGCGGGGGATATTGCAGAGACCCAGTACTTC.

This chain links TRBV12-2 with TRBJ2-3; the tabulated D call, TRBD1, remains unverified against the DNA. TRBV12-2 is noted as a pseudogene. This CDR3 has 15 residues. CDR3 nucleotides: TGTGCAAGTCGCTTATTGGGGCCTGGCACAGATACGCAGTATTTT. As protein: CASRLLGPGTDTQYF.

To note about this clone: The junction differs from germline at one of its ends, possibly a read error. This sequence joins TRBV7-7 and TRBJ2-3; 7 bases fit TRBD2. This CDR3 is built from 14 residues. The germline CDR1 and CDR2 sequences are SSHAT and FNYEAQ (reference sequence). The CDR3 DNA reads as TGTGCTAGCAGCTTGGGAGGGGAGACAGATACGCAGTATTTT. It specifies CASSLGGETDTQYF.

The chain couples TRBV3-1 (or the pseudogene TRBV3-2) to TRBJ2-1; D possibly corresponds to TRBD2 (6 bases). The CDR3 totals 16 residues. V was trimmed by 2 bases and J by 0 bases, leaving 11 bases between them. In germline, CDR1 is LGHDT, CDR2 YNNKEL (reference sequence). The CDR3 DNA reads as TGTGCCAGCAGCCAACGGGCTAGCGCCTCCTACAATGAGCAGTTCTTC. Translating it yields CASSQRASASYNEQFF.

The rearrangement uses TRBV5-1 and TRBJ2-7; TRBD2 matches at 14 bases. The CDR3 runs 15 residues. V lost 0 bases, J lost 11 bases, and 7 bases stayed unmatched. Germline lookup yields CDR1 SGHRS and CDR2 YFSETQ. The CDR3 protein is CASSLESGLAGDEYF. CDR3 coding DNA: TGCGCCAGCAGCTTGGAATCGGGACTAGCGGGAGATGAGTACTTC.

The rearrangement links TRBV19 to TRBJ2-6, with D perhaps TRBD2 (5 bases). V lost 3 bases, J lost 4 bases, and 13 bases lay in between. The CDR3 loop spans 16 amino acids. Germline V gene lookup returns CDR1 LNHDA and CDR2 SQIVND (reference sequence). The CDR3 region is CASSISWTAGANVLTF. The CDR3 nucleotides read TGTGCCAGTAGTATTTCGTGGACTGCGGGGGCCAACGTCCTGACTTTC.

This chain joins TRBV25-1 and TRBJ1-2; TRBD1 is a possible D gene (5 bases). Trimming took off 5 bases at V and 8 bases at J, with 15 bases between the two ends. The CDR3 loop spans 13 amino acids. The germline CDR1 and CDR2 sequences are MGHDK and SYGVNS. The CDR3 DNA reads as TGTGCCAGCAGTACCACAGGTCCCGTGGGCTACACCTTC. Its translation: CASSTTGPVGYTF.

CDR3 region: CASSSRDRVSGELFF. In DNA form, the CDR3 reads TGTGCCAGCAGCTCCCGGGACAGGGTTTCCGGGGAGCTGTTTTTT. J is TRBJ2-2 and V is TRBV13, with 9 bases lining up with TRBD1. The germline V gene encodes CDR1 PRHDT and CDR2 FYEKMQ (reference sequence). The CDR3 has 15 amino acids. V lost 4 bases to trimming and J lost 6 bases; unmatched junction nucleotides: 6. The variable domain in full, completed from reference TRBV13 and TRBJ2-2, reads AAGVIQSPRHLIKEKRETATLKCYPIPRHDTVYWYQQGPGQDPQFLISFYEKMQSDKGSIPDRFSAQQFSDYHSELNMSSLELGDSALYFCASSSRDRVSGELFFGEGSRLTVL.

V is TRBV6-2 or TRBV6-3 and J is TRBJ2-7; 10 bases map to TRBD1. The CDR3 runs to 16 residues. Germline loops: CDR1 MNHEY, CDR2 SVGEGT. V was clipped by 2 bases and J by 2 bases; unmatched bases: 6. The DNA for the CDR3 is TGTGCCAGCAGTTACAATAAAGGGACAGGGGCCTACGAGCAGTACTTC. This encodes CASSYNKGTGAYEQYF.

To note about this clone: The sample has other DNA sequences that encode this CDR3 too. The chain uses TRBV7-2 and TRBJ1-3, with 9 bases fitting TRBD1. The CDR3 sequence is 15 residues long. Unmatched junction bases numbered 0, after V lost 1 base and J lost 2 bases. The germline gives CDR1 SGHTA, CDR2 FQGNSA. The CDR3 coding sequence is TGTGCCAGCAGCTTAGGGACAGGGGCTGGAAACACCATATATTTT. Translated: CASSLGTGAGNTIYF.

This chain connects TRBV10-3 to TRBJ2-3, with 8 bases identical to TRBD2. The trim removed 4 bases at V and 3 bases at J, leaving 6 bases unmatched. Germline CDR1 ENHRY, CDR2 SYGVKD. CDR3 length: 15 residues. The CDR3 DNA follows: TGTGCCATCAGTGGTAATAGCGGGGATACAGATACGCAGTATTTT. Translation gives CAISGNSGDTDTQYF.

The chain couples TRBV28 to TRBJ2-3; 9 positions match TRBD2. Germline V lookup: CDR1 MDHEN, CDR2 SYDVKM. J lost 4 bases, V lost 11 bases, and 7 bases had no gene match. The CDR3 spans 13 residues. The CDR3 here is CAARTSAADTQYF. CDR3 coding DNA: TGTGCCGCCAGGACTAGCGCGGCAGATACGCAGTATTTT.

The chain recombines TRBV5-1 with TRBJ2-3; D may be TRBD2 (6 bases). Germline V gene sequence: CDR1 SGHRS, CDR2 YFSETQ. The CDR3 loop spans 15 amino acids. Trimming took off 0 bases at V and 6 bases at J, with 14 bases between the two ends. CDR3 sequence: CASSLGWGGEDTQYF. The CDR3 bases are TGCGCCAGCAGCTTGGGCTGGGGCGGGGAGGATACGCAGTATTTT.

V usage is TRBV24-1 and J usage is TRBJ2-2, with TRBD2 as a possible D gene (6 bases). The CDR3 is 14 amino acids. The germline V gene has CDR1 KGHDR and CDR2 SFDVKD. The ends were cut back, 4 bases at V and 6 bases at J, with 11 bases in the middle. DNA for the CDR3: TGTGCCACCAGTGACAGACTAGTTTCCGGGGAGCTGTTTTTT. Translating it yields CATSDRLVSGELFF.

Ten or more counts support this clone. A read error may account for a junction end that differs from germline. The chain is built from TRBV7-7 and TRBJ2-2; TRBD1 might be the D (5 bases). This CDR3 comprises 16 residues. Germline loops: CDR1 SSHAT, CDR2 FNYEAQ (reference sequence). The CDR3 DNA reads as TGTGCTAGCAGCTCCAGACAGAACACGAACACCGGGGAGCTGTTTTTT. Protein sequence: CASSSRQNTNTGELFF.

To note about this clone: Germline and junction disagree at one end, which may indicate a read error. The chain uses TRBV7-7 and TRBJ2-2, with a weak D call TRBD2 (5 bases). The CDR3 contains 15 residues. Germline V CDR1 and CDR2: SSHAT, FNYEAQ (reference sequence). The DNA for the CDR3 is TGTGCTAGCAGCTTAGCGCTGTCCGGGGCCGGGGAGCTGTTTTTT. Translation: CASSLALSGAGELFF. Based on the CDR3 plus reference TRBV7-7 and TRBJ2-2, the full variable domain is GAGVSQSPRYKVTKRGQDVTLRCDPISSHATLYWYQQALGQGPEFLTYFNYEAQPDKSGLPSDRFSAERPEGSISTLTIQRTEQRDSAMYRCASSLALSGAGELFFGEGSRLTVL.

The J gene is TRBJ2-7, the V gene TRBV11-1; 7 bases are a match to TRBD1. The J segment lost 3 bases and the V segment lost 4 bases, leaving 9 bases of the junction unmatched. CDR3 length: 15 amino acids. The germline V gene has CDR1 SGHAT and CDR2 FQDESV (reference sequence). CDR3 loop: CASSSSDRFHYEQYF. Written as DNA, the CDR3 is TGTGCCAGCAGCTCTTCGGACAGGTTCCACTACGAGCAGTACTTC. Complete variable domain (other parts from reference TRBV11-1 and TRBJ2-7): EAEVAQSPRYKITEKSQAVAFWCDPISGHATLYWYRQILGQGPELLVQFQDESVVDDSQLPKDRFSAERLKGVDSTLKIQPAELGDSAMYLCASSSSDRFHYEQYFGPGTRLTVT.

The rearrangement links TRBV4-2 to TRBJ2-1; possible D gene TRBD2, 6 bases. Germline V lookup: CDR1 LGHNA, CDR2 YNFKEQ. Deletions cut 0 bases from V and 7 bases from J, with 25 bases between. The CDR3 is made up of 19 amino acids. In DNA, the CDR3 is TGTGCCAGCAGCCAAGAATTGGTGGGCGGGACCAGTAATCGGAATGAGCAGTTCTTC. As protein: CASSQELVGGTSNRNEQFF.

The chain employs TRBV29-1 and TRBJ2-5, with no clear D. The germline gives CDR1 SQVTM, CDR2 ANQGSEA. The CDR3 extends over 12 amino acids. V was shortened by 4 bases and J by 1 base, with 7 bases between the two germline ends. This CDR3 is CSVGASQETQYF. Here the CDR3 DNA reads TGCAGCGTTGGAGCAAGCCAAGAGACCCAGTACTTC.